The TCR beta chain under discussion was sequenced for a study of cytomegalovirus exposure and HLA in healthy donors. About the study: Roughly 80 million unique TCRs from HLA-typed donors made up an early data release. Points from the study as a whole: Most TCR sequences were seen very rarely across donors, but some public TCRs occurred in many. Further analysis was carried out later, and it showed several of the most significant clusters appearing linked to common viral pathogens. Associated with cytomegalovirus, according to the listing, were some 180 TCR beta chains.

Primers for the PCR totalled 60 Vbeta and 13 Jbeta. Measured with immunoSEQ multiplex PCR; TCRdb has only the in-frame clones, and not every one. In the table there are some 150,000 clones, 79% of which are singletons. This clone was observed a handful of times. Its cognate antigen is unknown. The sequence derives from a human donor in good health. Specimen: PBMCs.

CDR3 loop: CASSLGGVNEKLFF. The CDR3 bases are TGTGCCAGCAGCTTAGGGGGAGTAAATGAAAAACTGTTTTTT. V and J are TRBV5-4 and TRBJ1-4; TRBD1 is a possible D gene (6 bases). Looked up from germline, CDR1 is SGHNT and CDR2 is YYREEE (reference sequence). The V gene lost 2 bases and the J gene lost 5 bases, with 10 bases spanning the gap. The CDR3 spans 14 residues.